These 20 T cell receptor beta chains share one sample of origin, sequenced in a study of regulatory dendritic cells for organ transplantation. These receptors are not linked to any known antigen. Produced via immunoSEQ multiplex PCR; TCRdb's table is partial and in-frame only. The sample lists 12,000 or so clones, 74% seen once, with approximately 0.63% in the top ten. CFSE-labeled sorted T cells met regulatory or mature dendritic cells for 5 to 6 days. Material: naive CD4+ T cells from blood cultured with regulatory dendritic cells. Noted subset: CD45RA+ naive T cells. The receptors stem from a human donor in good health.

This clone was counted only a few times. The DNA of the CDR3 is TGTGCCAGCAGCGGGTGGGGACAGCAAGAGACCCAGTACTTC. This translates into CASSGWGQQETQYF. The chain couples TRBV5-5 to TRBJ2-5, with 7 bases lining up with TRBD1. The CDR3 is made up of 14 amino acids. The V segment lost 4 bases and the J segment 2 bases; nucleotides outside the gene matches: 5. Germline V gene lookup returns CDR1 SGHKS and CDR2 YYEKEE (reference sequence).

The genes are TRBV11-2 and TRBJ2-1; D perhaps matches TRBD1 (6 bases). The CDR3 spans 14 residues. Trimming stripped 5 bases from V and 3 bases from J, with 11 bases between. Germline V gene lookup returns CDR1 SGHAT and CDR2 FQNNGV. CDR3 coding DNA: TGTGCCAGCAGCCCAGGACAGTTCTACAATGAGCAGTTCTTC. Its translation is CASSPGQFYNEQFF.

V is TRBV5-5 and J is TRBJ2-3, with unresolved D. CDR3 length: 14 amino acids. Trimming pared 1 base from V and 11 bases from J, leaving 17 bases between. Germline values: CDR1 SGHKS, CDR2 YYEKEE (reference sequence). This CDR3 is CASSLLRLMTKQYF. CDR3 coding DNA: TGTGCCAGCAGCTTGCTGCGGCTGATGACGAAGCAGTATTTT.

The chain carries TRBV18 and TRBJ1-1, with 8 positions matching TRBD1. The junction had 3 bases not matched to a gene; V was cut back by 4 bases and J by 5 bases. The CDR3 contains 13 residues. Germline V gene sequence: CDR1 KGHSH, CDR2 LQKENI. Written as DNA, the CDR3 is TGTGCCAGCTCACTACAGGGGGTAACTGAAGCTTTCTTT. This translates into CASSLQGVTEAFF.

CDR3 in amino acids: CASSPQTGEYGYTF. The CDR3 coding sequence is TGTGCCAGCAGCCCGCAGACAGGGGAATATGGCTACACCTTC. The V gene is TRBV7-2, the J gene TRBJ1-2; 8 bases fit TRBD1. The germline V gene encodes CDR1 SGHTA and CDR2 FQGNSA. Losses at the gene ends were 5 bases for V and 5 bases for J; bases not matched to a gene: 7. This CDR3 is 14 amino acids long. The full variable domain, completed using reference TRBV7-2 and TRBJ1-2, is GAGVSQSPSNKVTEKGKDVELRCDPISGHTALYWYRQSLGQGLEFLIYFQGNSAPDKSGLPSDRFSAERTGGSVSTLTIQRTQQEDSAVYLCASSPQTGEYGYTFGSGTRLTVV.

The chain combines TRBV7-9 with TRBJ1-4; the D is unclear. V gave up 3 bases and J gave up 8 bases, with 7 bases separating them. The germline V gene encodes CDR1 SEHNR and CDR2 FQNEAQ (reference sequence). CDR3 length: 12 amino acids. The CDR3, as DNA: TGTGCCAGCAGCTTCGGAGGCGAAAAACTGTTTTTT. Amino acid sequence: CASSFGGEKLFF.

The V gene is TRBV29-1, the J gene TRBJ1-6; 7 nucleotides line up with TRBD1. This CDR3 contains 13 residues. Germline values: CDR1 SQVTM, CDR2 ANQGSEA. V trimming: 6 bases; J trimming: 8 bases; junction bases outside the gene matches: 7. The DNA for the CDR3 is TGCAGCGTCCCCGGGACAGCTTATTCACCCCTCCACTTT. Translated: CSVPGTAYSPLHF.

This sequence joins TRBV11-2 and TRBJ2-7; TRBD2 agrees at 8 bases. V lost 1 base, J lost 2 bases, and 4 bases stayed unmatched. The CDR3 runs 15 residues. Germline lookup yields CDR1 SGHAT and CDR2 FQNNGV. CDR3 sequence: CASSLVGGRTYEQYF. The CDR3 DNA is TGTGCCAGCAGCTTAGTAGGCGGGAGGACCTACGAGCAGTACTTC.

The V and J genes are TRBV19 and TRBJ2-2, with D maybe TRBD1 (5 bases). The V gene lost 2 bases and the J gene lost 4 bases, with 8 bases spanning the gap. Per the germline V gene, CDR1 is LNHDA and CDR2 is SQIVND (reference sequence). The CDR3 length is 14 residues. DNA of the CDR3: TGTGCCAGTAGTATAACAGGAGCCACCGGGGAGCTGTTTTTT. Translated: CASSITGATGELFF. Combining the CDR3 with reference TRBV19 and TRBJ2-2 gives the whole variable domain DGGITQSPKYLFRKEGQNVTLSCEQNLNHDAMYWYRQDPGQGLRLIYYSQIVNDFQKGDIAEGYSVSREKKESFPLTVTSAQKNPTAFYLCASSITGATGELFFGEGSRLTVL.

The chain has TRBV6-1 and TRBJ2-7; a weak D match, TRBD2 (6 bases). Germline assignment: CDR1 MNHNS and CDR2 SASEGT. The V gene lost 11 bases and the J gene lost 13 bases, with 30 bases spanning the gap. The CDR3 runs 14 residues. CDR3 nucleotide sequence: TGTGCCTCGATATACACCGGGGGTCCCCGGGCCTACTACTTC. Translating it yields CASIYTGGPRAYYF.

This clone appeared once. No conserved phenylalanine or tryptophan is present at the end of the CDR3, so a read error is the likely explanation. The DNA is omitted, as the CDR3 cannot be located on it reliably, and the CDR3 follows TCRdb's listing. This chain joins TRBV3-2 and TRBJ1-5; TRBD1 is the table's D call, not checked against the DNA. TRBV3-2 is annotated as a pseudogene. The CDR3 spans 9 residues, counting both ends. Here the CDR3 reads CASSQIHKC.

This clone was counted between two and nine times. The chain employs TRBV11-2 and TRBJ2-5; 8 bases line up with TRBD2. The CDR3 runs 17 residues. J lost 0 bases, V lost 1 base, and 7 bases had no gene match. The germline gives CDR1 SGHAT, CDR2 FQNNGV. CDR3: CASSLVVSSGYQETQYF. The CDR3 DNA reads TGTGCCAGCAGCTTAGTGGTATCTAGCGGGTACCAAGAGACCCAGTACTTC. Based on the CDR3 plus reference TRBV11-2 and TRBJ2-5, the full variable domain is EAGVAQSPRYKIIEKRQSVAFWCNPISGHATLYWYQQILGQGPKLLIQFQNNGVVDDSQLPKDRFSAERLKGVDSTLKIQPAKLEDSAVYLCASSLVVSSGYQETQYFGPGTRLLVL.

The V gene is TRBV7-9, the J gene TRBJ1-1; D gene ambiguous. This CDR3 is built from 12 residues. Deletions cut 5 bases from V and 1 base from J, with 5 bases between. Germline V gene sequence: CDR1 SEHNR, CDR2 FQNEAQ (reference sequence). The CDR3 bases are TGTGCCAGCAGCCGAGCGAACACTGAAGCTTTCTTT. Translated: CASSRANTEAFF. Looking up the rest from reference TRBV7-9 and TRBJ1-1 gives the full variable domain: DTGVSQNPRHKITKRGQNVTFRCDPISEHNRLYWYRQTLGQGPEFLTYFQNEAQLEKSRLLSDRFSAERPKGSFSTLEIQRTEQGDSAMYLCASSRANTEAFFGQGTRLTVV.

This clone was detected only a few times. CDR3 sequence: CASSYFGMGGGNTIYF. For the CDR3, the DNA is TGTGCCAGCAGTTACTTCGGGATGGGCGGCGGAAACACCATATATTTT. The chain couples TRBV6-6 to TRBJ1-3; no reliable D call. This CDR3 spans 16 amino acids. The V gene lost 1 base and the J gene lost 4 bases, with 14 bases spanning the gap. Germline V gene data show CDR1 as MNHNY and CDR2 as SVGAGI (reference sequence).

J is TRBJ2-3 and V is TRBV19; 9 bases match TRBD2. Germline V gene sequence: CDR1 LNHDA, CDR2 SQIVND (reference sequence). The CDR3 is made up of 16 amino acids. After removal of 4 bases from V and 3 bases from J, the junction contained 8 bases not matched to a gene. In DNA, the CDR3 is TGTGCCAGTAGTACCTTTGGCGGGGGGGGTACAGATACGCAGTATTTT. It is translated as CASSTFGGGGTDTQYF.

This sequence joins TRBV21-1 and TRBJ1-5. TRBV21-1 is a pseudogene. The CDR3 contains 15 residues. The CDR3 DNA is TGTGCCAGCAGCAAGAGGAAGATTAGCAATCAGCCCCAGCATTTT. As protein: CASSKRKISNQPQHF.

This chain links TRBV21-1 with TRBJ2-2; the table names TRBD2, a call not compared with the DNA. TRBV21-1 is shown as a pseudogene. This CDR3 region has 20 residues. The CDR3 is CASSKGRLAGGPSGTGELFF. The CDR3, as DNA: TGTGCCAGCAGCAAAGGTCGACTAGCGGGGGGGCCGAGCGGCACCGGGGAGCTGTTTTTT.

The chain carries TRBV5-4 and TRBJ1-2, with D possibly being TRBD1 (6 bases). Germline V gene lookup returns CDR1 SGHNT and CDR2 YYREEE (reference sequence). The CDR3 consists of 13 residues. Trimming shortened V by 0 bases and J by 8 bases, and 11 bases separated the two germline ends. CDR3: CASSLARTEGYTF. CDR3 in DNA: TGTGCCAGCAGCTTGGCCAGGACAGAAGGCTACACCTTC.

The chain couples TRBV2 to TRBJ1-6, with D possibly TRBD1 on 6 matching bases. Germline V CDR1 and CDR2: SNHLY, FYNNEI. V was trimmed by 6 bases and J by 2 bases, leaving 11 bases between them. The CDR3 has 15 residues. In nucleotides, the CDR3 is TGTGCCAGCAGCTCGGGGGGCGCCTATAATTCACCCCTCCACTTT. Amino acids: CASSSGGAYNSPLHF.

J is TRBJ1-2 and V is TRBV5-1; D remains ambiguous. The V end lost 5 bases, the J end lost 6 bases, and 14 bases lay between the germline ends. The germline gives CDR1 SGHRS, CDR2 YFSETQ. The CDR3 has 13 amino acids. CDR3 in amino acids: CASSSGSENGYTF. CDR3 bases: TGCGCCAGCAGTTCCGGGTCGGAAAATGGCTACACCTTC.